The 23 T cell receptor beta chains presented below share a single source sample, sequenced in a study of T-cell reconstitution after alpha-beta-depleted transplantation in children (dated by TCRdb to the mid-2010s). The label giving this sample's treatment or condition can be read as: allogeneic hematopoietic cell transplantation with graft depleted of TCRalphabeta T cells and CD19 B cells. To prepare the library, PCR was applied. The sample was run on an Illumina HiSeq 2500. TCR library preparation used molecular barcoding, with unique molecular identifiers applied to normalize quantification of the TCRbeta repertoire. TCRdb redid the processing of the public reads, applying fastp at Q25 and MiXCR, and retained in-frame beta chains. Rows are unified per CDR3 protein, each entry keeping the most common DNA and genes. The sample records 90,000 to 100,000 distinct CDR3 sequences, under 25% of which are singletons. In total, the top ten clones hold about 22% of the sample.

This material consisted of PBMCs, taken before TCRalphabeta/CD19-depleted stem cell transplant. The receptors here all came from a boy aged 2 to 10 with acute lymphoblastic leukemia, due to receive a stem cell transplant.

The genes are TRBV5-6 and TRBJ2-1; tentative D call: TRBD2 (5 bases). The V and J ends lost 0 bases and 9 bases respectively, with 16 bases between them. CDR1 and CDR2 (germline): SGHDT, YYEEEE. The CDR3 runs to 15 residues. In DNA, the CDR3 is TGTGCCAGCAGCTTGGGGGTGACTACCATTGGTGAGCAGTTCTTC. Its translation: CASSLGVTTIGEQFF. The full variable domain, in which reference TRBV5-6 and TRBJ2-1 provide the parts outside the CDR3, is DAGVTQSPTHLIKTRGQQVTLRCSPKSGHDTVSWYQQALGQGPQFIFQYYEEEERQRGNFPDRFSGHQFPNYSSELNVNALLLGDSALYLCASSLGVTTIGEQFFGPGTRLTVL.

The sample holds a few counts of this clonotype. The V and J genes are TRBV6-1 and TRBJ2-1; 10 nucleotides align to TRBD1. Germline V lookup: CDR1 MNHNS, CDR2 SASEGT. V was clipped by 7 bases and J by 0 bases; unmatched bases: 15. CDR3 length: 19 amino acids. Written as DNA, the CDR3 is TGTGCCAGCAATAATATAGGGGGACAGGGGCTCAGCTCCTACAATGAGCAGTTCTTC. It specifies CASNNIGGQGLSSYNEQFF.

In its sample, this clonotype was seen a few times. The chain employs TRBV20-1 and TRBJ2-1, with D possibly being TRBD2 (5 bases). Germline V gives CDR1 DFQATT, CDR2 SNEGSKA (reference sequence). Trimming shortened V by 3 bases and J by 5 bases, and 14 bases separated the two germline ends. The CDR3 is made up of 14 amino acids. The CDR3 protein is CSARNLFGDNEQFF. The CDR3 region has the DNA TGCAGTGCTAGGAACCTGTTCGGGGACAATGAGCAGTTCTTC.

This clonotype was seen a few times. The chain recombines TRBV6-5 with TRBJ1-5; possibly TRBD1 for D (5 bases). The germline V gene encodes CDR1 MNHEY and CDR2 SVGAGI. The germline V and J ends were trimmed by 2 bases and 6 bases, with 11 bases remaining between them. The CDR3 contains 14 residues. The CDR3 DNA reads TGTGCCAGCAGTTACGGGCAGGGTAGTCAGCCCCAGCATTTT. It yields the protein CASSYGQGSQPQHF.

The rearrangement uses TRBV11-2 and TRBJ2-2; D is perhaps TRBD1 (6 bases). Germline V gives CDR1 SGHAT, CDR2 FQNNGV. Trimming stripped 6 bases from V and 6 bases from J, with 17 bases between. This CDR3 has 15 amino acids. The CDR3 reads CASRRGGGMPGELFF. CDR3 in DNA: TGTGCCAGCAGGAGGGGTGGGGGCATGCCCGGGGAGCTGTTTTTT. The variable domain in full, with the rest retrieved from reference TRBV11-2 and TRBJ2-2, is EAGVAQSPRYKIIEKRQSVAFWCNPISGHATLYWYQQILGQGPKLLIQFQNNGVVDDSQLPKDRFSAERLKGVDSTLKIQPAKLEDSAVYLCASRRGGGMPGELFFGEGSRLTVL.

The chain links TRBV28 to TRBJ2-7; TRBD1 matches 11 bases. Germline lookup yields CDR1 MDHEN and CDR2 SYDVKM. The CDR3 covers 16 residues. Unmatched junction bases numbered 8, after V lost 5 bases and J lost 2 bases. Here the CDR3 DNA reads TGTGCCAGCAGTAAAGCCGGGGACAGGGGGACCTACGAGCAGTACTTC. It specifies CASSKAGDRGTYEQYF.

This clonotype was seen only a few times. The rearrangement links TRBV7-9 to TRBJ2-7; 12 bases map to TRBD2. Germline assignment: CDR1 SEHNR and CDR2 FQNEAQ (reference sequence). CDR3 length equals 17 residues. V lost 4 bases to trimming and J lost 5 bases; unmatched junction nucleotides: 12. CDR3 region: CASSSWSGTSGFDEQYF. The CDR3 bases are TGTGCCAGCAGCTCCTGGTCCGGGACTAGCGGGTTCGACGAGCAGTACTTC.

This rearrangement joins TRBV12-3 or TRBV12-4 to TRBJ2-4, with TRBD1 identical over 8 bases. This CDR3 spans 13 amino acids. With 3 bases clipped from V and 5 bases from J, the junction kept 0 bases outside the gene matches. CDR3 region: CASSLDRENIQYF. In nucleotides, the CDR3 is TGTGCCAGCAGTTTGGACAGGGAAAACATTCAGTACTTC.

The chain employs TRBV20-1 and TRBJ1-3, with D uncertain. This CDR3 has 12 amino acids. Trimming took off 5 bases at V and 4 bases at J, with 9 bases between the two ends. The germline V gene has CDR1 DFQATT and CDR2 SNEGSKA (reference sequence). The chain's CDR3 is CSAGGLGNTIYF. The CDR3 nucleotides are TGCAGTGCTGGAGGGCTCGGAAACACCATATATTTT.

Ten or more counts support this clonotype. The chain couples TRBV5-1 to TRBJ2-7; 8 bases match TRBD1. This CDR3 is built from 15 residues. Germline V CDR1 and CDR2: SGHRS, YFSETQ. Losses at the gene ends were 0 bases for V and 5 bases for J; bases not matched to a gene: 7. The CDR3 DNA reads TGCGCCAGCAGCTTGGCGGGACAGGTCTCGGACGAGCAGTACTTC. It codes for CASSLAGQVSDEQYF.

The table lists this clonotype with a few counts. This chain connects TRBV5-1 to TRBJ2-3; TRBD2 aligns across 12 bases. This CDR3 is built from 17 residues. Germline trimming cut 0 bases from V and 2 bases from J; bases unmatched to any gene: 4. The V gene's germline CDR1 is SGHRS and CDR2 YFSETQ. The CDR3 region has the DNA TGCGCCAGCAGCTTGGGACTAGCGGGAGATCTCACAGATACGCAGTATTTT. It codes for CASSLGLAGDLTDTQYF.

Ten or more counts support this clonotype. The chain has TRBV28 and TRBJ2-2; D is undetermined. Per germline, CDR1 MDHEN and CDR2 SYDVKM. The CDR3 covers 9 residues. The ends were cut back, 9 bases at V and 5 bases at J, with 1 base in the middle. The CDR3 reads CARTGELFF. CDR3 in DNA: TGTGCCAGGACCGGGGAGCTGTTTTTT.

This clonotype was counted a few times. The gene calls are TRBV7-2 and TRBJ2-7; maybe TRBD2 (6 bases). The germline CDR1 and CDR2 sequences are SGHTA and FQGNSA. The CDR3 is 15 amino acids. V was trimmed by 2 bases and J by 2 bases, leaving 13 bases between them. In DNA form, the CDR3 reads TGTGCCAGCAGCTTATTAGCGGAGGCGGCCTACGAGCAGTACTTC. Translating gives CASSLLAEAAYEQYF. The full variable domain, rest sourced from reference TRBV7-2 and TRBJ2-7, is GAGVSQSPSNKVTEKGKDVELRCDPISGHTALYWYRQSLGQGLEFLIYFQGNSAPDKSGLPSDRFSAERTGGSVSTLTIQRTQQEDSAVYLCASSLLAEAAYEQYFGPGTRLTVT.

This clonotype was seen many times. The gene calls are TRBV5-1 and TRBJ2-3, with D possibly matching TRBD2 (6 bases). Germline V gene lookup returns CDR1 SGHRS and CDR2 YFSETQ. This CDR3 is 14 amino acids long. Trimming stripped 1 base from V and 4 bases from J, with 10 bases between. CDR3 DNA sequence: TGCGCCAGCAGCTTGCCTAGCGCGGCAGATACGCAGTATTTT. It yields the protein CASSLPSAADTQYF.

The J gene is TRBJ2-3, the V gene TRBV20-1; the match to TRBD2 covers 9 bases. Trimming took 2 bases from V and 1 from J; bases not matched to a gene: 4. Per germline, CDR1 DFQATT and CDR2 SNEGSKA (reference sequence). This CDR3 has 15 amino acids. CDR3 residues: CSARRLAEGTDTQYF. The CDR3 DNA sequence: TGCAGTGCTAGAAGACTAGCGGAGGGCACAGATACGCAGTATTTT.

This clonotype was seen only a few times. The chain couples TRBV5-6 to TRBJ2-7; D is unresolved. The germline gives CDR1 SGHDT, CDR2 YYEEEE. The CDR3 runs 13 residues. The V and J ends lost 1 base and 5 bases respectively, with 10 bases between them. CDR3 coding DNA: TGTGCCAGCAGCTTGACGGAGTTCAACGAGCAGTACTTC. As protein: CASSLTEFNEQYF.

This clonotype came up a few times. The chain couples TRBV20-1 to TRBJ2-7, with TRBD2 matching 7 bases. The germline V gene encodes CDR1 DFQATT and CDR2 SNEGSKA (reference sequence). CDR3 length: 13 amino acids. After removal of 3 bases from V and 2 bases from J, the junction contained 4 bases not matched to a gene. The CDR3 loop is CSASGREPYEQYF. As DNA, the CDR3 is TGCAGTGCTAGCGGGCGGGAGCCCTACGAGCAGTACTTC.

This clonotype was seen a few times. The J gene is TRBJ2-3, the V gene TRBV6-1, with 9 bases matching TRBD2. Looked up from germline, CDR1 is MNHNS and CDR2 is SASEGT. The CDR3 covers 16 residues. The J segment lost 5 bases and the V segment lost 6 bases, leaving 12 bases of the junction unmatched. In nucleotides, the CDR3 is TGTGCCAGCAGCCGTTCGACTAGCGGAGGCCTAGATACGCAGTATTTT. Amino acid sequence: CASSRSTSGGLDTQYF.

The chain employs TRBV28 and TRBJ1-4, with 7 bases aligning to TRBD1. The length of the CDR3 is 16 residues. Germline CDR1 and CDR2: MDHEN and SYDVKM. V lost 7 bases to trimming and J lost 0 bases; unmatched junction nucleotides: 8. The CDR3 protein is CASTPGQSATNEKLFF. The CDR3 DNA reads TGTGCCAGCACCCCGGGACAGTCTGCAACTAATGAAAAACTGTTTTTT.

Worth noting for this clonotype: A much larger clone differs by one base, so this may be a read error. This chain connects TRBV7-9 to TRBJ1-2; D is possibly TRBD1 (5 bases). Germline loops: CDR1 SEHNR, CDR2 FQNEAQ (reference sequence). The CDR3 loop spans 12 amino acids. Here the CDR3 reads CASNSRDGGDTF. The CDR3, as DNA: TGTGCCAGCAATAGCAGGGACGGTGGCGACACCTTC.

In its sample, this clonotype was seen many times. The chain uses TRBV5-1 and TRBJ2-1; 7 bases agree with TRBD2. Germline CDR1 and CDR2: SGHRS and YFSETQ. Germline trimming cut 1 base from V and 9 bases from J; bases unmatched to any gene: 13. This CDR3 is 16 amino acids long. The CDR3 reads CASSLSPSGGAGEQFF. Written as DNA, the CDR3 is TGCGCCAGCAGCTTGTCCCCTAGCGGAGGGGCGGGTGAGCAGTTCTTC.

The CDR3 DNA reads TGTGCCAAACAACTAGCGGGAGGGACCGATACGCAGTATTTT. It encodes CAKQLAGGTDTQYF. The chain recombines TRBV2 with TRBJ2-3, with 13 positions matching TRBD2. The CDR3 runs to 14 residues. V shed 10 bases, J shed 6 bases, and the junction held 7 bases outside the gene matches. The germline gives CDR1 SNHLY, CDR2 FYNNEI.

The chain has TRBV11-3 and TRBJ2-3; D ambiguous. With 5 bases removed from V and 8 bases from J, the gap between germline ends came to 11 bases. The germline CDR1 and CDR2 sequences are SGHNT and YENEEA. CDR3 length: 12 residues. CDR3 region: CASSLTRGTQYF. The CDR3 coding sequence is TGTGCCAGCAGCCTTACGAGAGGTACGCAGTATTTT.